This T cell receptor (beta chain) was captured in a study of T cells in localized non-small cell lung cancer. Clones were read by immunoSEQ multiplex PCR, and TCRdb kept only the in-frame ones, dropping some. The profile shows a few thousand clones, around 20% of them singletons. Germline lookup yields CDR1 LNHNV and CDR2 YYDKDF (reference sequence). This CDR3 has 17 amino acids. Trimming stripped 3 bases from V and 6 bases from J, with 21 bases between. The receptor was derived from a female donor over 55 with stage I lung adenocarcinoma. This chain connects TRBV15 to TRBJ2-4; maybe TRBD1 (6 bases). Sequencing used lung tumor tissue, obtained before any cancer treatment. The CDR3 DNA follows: TGTGCCACCAGCAGTCCCTTTAAGGGGGAGAAAGTAAACATTCAGTACTTC. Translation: CATSSPFKGEKVNIQYF.